This T cell receptor (beta chain) appears in the sequencing data of a study of CD8+ T cells in alopecia areata. Per germline, CDR1 SEHNR and CDR2 FQNEAQ (reference sequence). V dropped 2 bases and J dropped 4 bases, with 9 bases sitting between them. The CDR3 length is 13 residues. Reverse transcribed after extraction, RNA yielded cDNA as the sequencing template. The protocol was immunoSEQ multiplex PCR, while the TCRdb copy is restricted to in-frame clones and leaves out a portion. This table holds more than 95,000 clones, around 50% found once. Comments on this clone: Its specificity is not known.

Study-level results: Possibly as an HLA-related effect, TCR sharing across patients appeared less clear than in mice. Normal skin contains resident alphabeta T cells, and these are also sequenced in scalp samples.

What was sequenced was CD4+ T cells sorted from blood. The TCR was taken from a human donor in good health. The J gene is TRBJ2-7, the V gene TRBV7-9; a possible D gene is TRBD2 (5 bases). CDR3 sequence (DNA): TGTGCCAGCAGCTTACGGGATCGATACGAGCAGTACTTC. This gives the protein CASSLRDRYEQYF.